This passage covers 15 T cell receptor beta chains from one sample sequenced in a study of blood T cell repertoires in COVID-19. Generated by immunoSEQ multiplex PCR, the TCRdb table keeps only in-frame clones and is missing some. The table records 160,000 or so clones, roughly 82% of them present only once. The sample taken for sequencing was peripheral blood. All receptors derive from a woman between 50 and 59 years old with acute or convalescent COVID-19.

The chain links TRBV11-3 to TRBJ2-7, with 7 bases that match TRBD1. The CDR3 consists of 13 residues. Germline lookup yields CDR1 SGHNT and CDR2 YENEEA. Trimming cost V 5 bases and J 3 bases; bases outside gene matches: 4. CDR3 region: CASSVGTDYEQYF. CDR3 nucleotides: TGTGCCAGCAGCGTCGGGACAGACTACGAGCAGTACTTC. The full variable domain, rest sourced from reference TRBV11-3 and TRBJ2-7, is EAGVVQSPRYKIIEKKQPVAFWCNPISGHNTLYWYLQNLGQGPELLIRYENEEAVDDSQLPKDRFSAERLKGVDSTLKIQPAELGDSAVYLCASSVGTDYEQYFGPGTRLTVT.

This clone has only a few counts. This chain links TRBV7-6 with TRBJ2-1, with TRBD2 matching 13 bases. Trimming at V came to 2 bases and at J to 9 bases, leaving 10 bases not matched to a gene. CDR1 and CDR2 from the germline V gene are SGHVS and FNYEAQ. The CDR3 spans 17 residues. As DNA, the CDR3 is TGTGCCAGCAGCTTAACTAGCGGGAGGGCCCTCGTTAGTGAGCAGTTCTTC. Translating it yields CASSLTSGRALVSEQFF. The full variable domain, with the rest looked up from reference TRBV7-6 and TRBJ2-1, is GAGVSQSPRYKVTKRGQDVALRCDPISGHVSLYWYRQALGQGPEFLTYFNYEAQQDKSGLPNDRFSAERPEGSISTLTIQRTEQRDSAMYRCASSLTSGRALVSEQFFGPGTRLTVL.

This chain links TRBV28 with TRBJ2-1; 7 nucleotides align to TRBD2. There are 15 residues in the CDR3. Per the germline V gene, CDR1 is MDHEN and CDR2 is SYDVKM. With 7 bases clipped from V and 8 bases from J, the junction kept 14 bases outside the gene matches. CDR3 nucleotide sequence: TGTGCCAGCATAGGTGGCGGGAGAATTTTCGATGAGCAGTTCTTC. Translated: CASIGGGRIFDEQFF. Full variable domain (outside the CDR3, taken from reference TRBV28 and TRBJ2-1): DVKVTQSSRYLVKRTGEKVFLECVQDMDHENMFWYRQDPGLGLRLIYFSYDVKMKEKGDIPEGYSVSREKKERFSLILESASTNQTSMYLCASIGGGRIFDEQFFGPGTRLTVL.

The chain carries TRBV10-1 and TRBJ2-7; 8 bases map to TRBD1. This CDR3 contains 12 residues. Trimming at V came to 3 bases and at J to 12 bases, leaving 7 bases not matched to a gene. CDR1 is WNHNN and CDR2 is SYGVQD in the germline V gene (reference sequence). The CDR3 here is CASSDPDREMYF. The DNA of the CDR3 is TGCGCCAGCAGTGACCCGGACAGGGAGATGTACTTC.

The chain is built from TRBV6-2 or TRBV6-3 and TRBJ2-5; 9 bases align to TRBD2. Germline V gene data show CDR1 as MNHEY and CDR2 as SVGEGT. V trimming: 2 bases; J trimming: 5 bases; junction bases outside the gene matches: 15. The CDR3 is 18 amino acids. As DNA, the CDR3 is TGTGCCAGCAGTTACCCCCACGATAGCGGGGGTGTCCTTGAGACCCAGTACTTC. It specifies CASSYPHDSGGVLETQYF.

Of note for this clone: At the DNA level, this CDR3 is encoded by other sequences in the same sample as well. The chain is built from TRBV27 and TRBJ1-3; 7 positions match TRBD1. Germline values: CDR1 MNHEY, CDR2 SMNVEV (reference sequence). J lost 2 bases, V lost 2 bases, and 0 bases had no gene match. This CDR3 is 14 amino acids long. Here the CDR3 reads CASSLTGAGNTIYF. CDR3 in DNA: TGTGCCAGCAGTTTAACAGGGGCTGGAAACACCATATATTTT.

In its sample, this clone was seen once. This chain connects TRBV7-8 to TRBJ2-7, with TRBD1 matching 9 bases. The ends lost 5 bases at V and 2 bases at J; junction bases unmatched: 7. The CDR3 spans 15 residues. Germline CDR1 SGHVS, CDR2 FQNEAQ. DNA of the CDR3: TGTGCCAGCAGCCCGGGGACAGGGCTGACCTACGAGCAGTACTTC. Its translation is CASSPGTGLTYEQYF.

The rearrangement uses TRBV7-9 and TRBJ2-1; 8 nucleotides align to TRBD2. V lost 1 base, J lost 10 bases, and 9 bases stayed unmatched. Germline V gene lookup returns CDR1 SEHNR and CDR2 FQNEAQ (reference sequence). This CDR3 comprises 15 residues. The CDR3 DNA is TGTGCCAGCAGCTTAGGTGTGGTGGTAGCGGGAGAGCAGTTCTTC. Protein: CASSLGVVVAGEQFF.

The chain combines TRBV7-2 with TRBJ2-7; TRBD1 matches 9 bases. CDR1 and CDR2 (germline): SGHTA, FQGNSA. CDR3 size: 15 residues. The V segment lost 3 bases and the J segment 2 bases; nucleotides outside the gene matches: 5. This chain's CDR3 is CASSFDRGFTYEQYF. As DNA, the CDR3 is TGTGCCAGCAGCTTTGACAGGGGGTTCACCTACGAGCAGTACTTC.

This rearrangement joins TRBV7-9 to TRBJ2-6, with D uncertain. The ends were cut back, 5 bases at V and 4 bases at J, with 15 bases in the middle. Germline loops: CDR1 SEHNR, CDR2 FQNEAQ (reference sequence). This CDR3 is built from 16 residues. The CDR3 bases are TGTGCCAGCAGCGGTGAAATCCAGTTCGGGGCCAACGTCCTGACTTTC. Translation gives CASSGEIQFGANVLTF.

This rearrangement joins TRBV7-7 to TRBJ1-1; 7 nucleotides line up with TRBD1. The CDR3 extends over 15 amino acids. Per germline, CDR1 SSHAT and CDR2 FNYEAQ (reference sequence). Trimming cost V 6 bases and J 4 bases; bases outside gene matches: 11. CDR3 residues: CASSPPGGGGTEAFF. Written as DNA, the CDR3 is TGTGCCAGCAGTCCACCAGGGGGAGGCGGCACTGAAGCTTTCTTT. Full variable domain (remainder filled in from reference TRBV7-7 and TRBJ1-1): GAGVSQSPRYKVTKRGQDVTLRCDPISSHATLYWYQQALGQGPEFLTYFNYEAQPDKSGLPSDRFSAERPEGSISTLTIQRTEQRDSAMYRCASSPPGGGGTEAFFGQGTRLTVV.

In this sample, this clone turned up a few times. This sequence joins TRBV29-1 and TRBJ1-2; 8 bases fit TRBD1. Germline values: CDR1 SQVTM, CDR2 ANQGSEA. This CDR3 spans 14 amino acids. The trim removed 4 bases at V and 5 bases at J, leaving 9 bases unmatched. The CDR3 region is CSVASGTGEYGYTF. The CDR3 DNA sequence: TGCAGCGTTGCGTCCGGGACAGGCGAATATGGCTACACCTTC.

V and J are TRBV2 and TRBJ2-7, with a weak D call TRBD2 (7 bases). CDR1 SNHLY and CDR2 FYNNEI come from the germline V gene. The CDR3 has 18 residues. V lost 1 base to trimming and J lost 0 bases, with 19 bases between them. Written as DNA, the CDR3 is TGTGCCAGCAGTGAAGGGCCCCCGGGGAGGGGGAGCTCCTACGAGCAGTACTTC. It codes for CASSEGPPGRGSSYEQYF.

The V gene is TRBV4-1, the J gene TRBJ2-5; TRBD1 matches at 7 bases. V gave up 3 bases and J gave up 4 bases; unmatched junction bases: 11. The germline V gene encodes CDR1 MGHRA and CDR2 YSYEKL. CDR3 length: 16 residues. CDR3 protein: CASSHDHRGGAETQYF. The CDR3 DNA follows: TGCGCCAGCAGCCACGACCACAGGGGTGGGGCAGAGACCCAGTACTTC.

V gene TRBV7-3 combines with J gene TRBJ2-3; a weak D match, TRBD2 (6 bases). This CDR3 region has 15 residues. Trimming took 6 bases from V and 1 from J, leaving 14 bases between them. In germline, CDR1 is SGHTA, CDR2 FQGTGA. The CDR3: CASSKGGGGTDTQYF. The DNA of the CDR3 is TGTGCCAGCAGTAAAGGTGGCGGGGGCACAGATACGCAGTATTTT.